Listed below are T cell receptor beta chains from one sample, sequenced in a study of cytomegalovirus exposure and HLA in healthy donors. Generated by immunoSEQ multiplex PCR, the TCRdb table keeps only in-frame clones and is missing some. Here the sample spans roughly 150,000 clones, about 88% being singletons. Specimen: PBMCs. Source of these receptors: a woman between 18 and 30 years old in good health and CMV-seronegative. CDR3s include the opening cysteine and the closing phenylalanine or tryptophan. The order of the fields is V gene, D gene, clone size, J gene, CDR3 DNA, CDR3 protein. The D gene is left open where the match is weak. Some rows have no size entry. The others give once, few or many, or a class for an expanded clone.

v_gene: TRBV7-8
d_gene: -
abundance: few
j_gene: TRBJ1-1
CDR3nt: TGTGCCAGCAGTAACGGACAGAACACTGAAGCTTTCTTT
CDR3aa: CASSNGQNTEAFF

v_gene: TRBV5-8
d_gene: -
abundance: -
j_gene: TRBJ1-2
CDR3nt: TGTGCCAGCAGCCCGAACGGGGGGCTCTATGGCTACACCTTC
CDR3aa: CASSPNGGLYGYTF

v_gene: TRBV6-5
d_gene: -
abundance: -
j_gene: TRBJ2-7
CDR3nt: TGTGCCAGCAGGCCACTCACGGCCTACGAGCAGTACTTC
CDR3aa: CASRPLTAYEQYF

v_gene: TRBV5-4
d_gene: TRBD1
abundance: -
j_gene: TRBJ2-7
CDR3nt: TGTGCCAGCAGCTGGGACAGGGGGACCAGCGAGCAGTACTTC
CDR3aa: CASSWDRGTSEQYF

v_gene: TRBV4-1
d_gene: -
abundance: -
j_gene: TRBJ2-5
CDR3nt: TGCGCCAGCAGCCCACAGGGCAGGGCCACCCAAGAGACCCAGTACTTC
CDR3aa: CASSPQGRATQETQYF

v_gene: TRBV27
d_gene: -
abundance: -
j_gene: TRBJ1-3
CDR3nt: TGTGCCAGCAGTTTCCGGGAGGCTGGAAACACCATATATTTT
CDR3aa: CASSFREAGNTIYF

v_gene: TRBV5-1
d_gene: TRBD1
abundance: -
j_gene: TRBJ1-2
CDR3nt: TGCGCCAGCAGCTTAGTGGGGGGACAGGGGAGCGTCTACACCTTC
CDR3aa: CASSLVGGQGSVYTF

v_gene: TRBV12-5
d_gene: TRBD2
abundance: -
j_gene: TRBJ2-1
CDR3nt: TGTGCTAGTGGCTTGAGCGGGAGCTCCTACAATGAGCAGTTCTTC
CDR3aa: CASGLSGSSYNEQFF

v_gene: TRBV6-1
d_gene: -
abundance: -
j_gene: TRBJ1-4
CDR3nt: TGTGCCAGCAGTACAGACAGTCGTGTCGAAAAACTGTTTTTT
CDR3aa: CASSTDSRVEKLFF

v_gene: TRBV11-2
d_gene: TRBD1
abundance: -
j_gene: TRBJ1-5
CDR3nt: TGTGCCAGCAGCCCGGGACAGAATCAGCCCCAGCATTTT
CDR3aa: CASSPGQNQPQHF

v_gene: TRBV6-5
d_gene: -
abundance: -
j_gene: TRBJ1-2
CDR3nt: TGTGCCAGCCGAGGGGCGGGGGCCGCTAACTATGGCTACACCTTC
CDR3aa: CASRGAGAANYGYTF

v_gene: TRBV6-1
d_gene: -
abundance: -
j_gene: TRBJ2-3
CDR3nt: TGTGCCAGCAGTGAAAGGGGCCAGGGGAATACGCAGTATTTT
CDR3aa: CASSERGQGNTQYF

v_gene: TRBV7-3
d_gene: -
abundance: -
j_gene: TRBJ1-1
CDR3nt: TGTGCCAGCAGCTTCTCCCACACTGAAGCTTTCTTT
CDR3aa: CASSFSHTEAFF

v_gene: TRBV10-1
d_gene: TRBD2
abundance: -
j_gene: TRBJ2-7
CDR3nt: TGCGCCAGCAGTGAGGGACTAGGTCGTTACGAGCAGTACTTC
CDR3aa: CASSEGLGRYEQYF

v_gene: TRBV5-6
d_gene: TRBD2
abundance: -
j_gene: TRBJ2-7
CDR3nt: TGTGCCAGCAGTTTTGGACTAGCGGGGGTCAACGAGCAGTACTTC
CDR3aa: CASSFGLAGVNEQYF

v_gene: TRBV2
d_gene: -
abundance: few
j_gene: TRBJ1-1
CDR3nt: TGTGCCAGCAAAGGTTCGCGGGAGTGGAACACTGAAGCTTTCTTT
CDR3aa: CASKGSREWNTEAFF

v_gene: TRBV13
d_gene: -
abundance: -
j_gene: TRBJ1-1
CDR3nt: TGTGCCAGCAGCTCGCCGGGCACTGAAGCTTTCTTT
CDR3aa: CASSSPGTEAFF

v_gene: TRBV13
d_gene: -
abundance: -
j_gene: TRBJ1-2
CDR3nt: TGTGCCAGCAGCCCTGCGGCAGAGGCTGGCTACACCTTC
CDR3aa: CASSPAAEAGYTF

v_gene: TRBV19
d_gene: -
abundance: -
j_gene: TRBJ1-1
CDR3nt: TGTGCCAGTAGTATTATGACAGGACTGAACACTGAAGCTTTCTTT
CDR3aa: CASSIMTGLNTEAFF

v_gene: TRBV4-3
d_gene: -
abundance: -
j_gene: TRBJ1-2
CDR3nt: TGCGCCAGCAGCCCCGCAACACAGGGTTACTATGGCTACACCTTC
CDR3aa: CASSPATQGYYGYTF

v_gene: TRBV7-2
d_gene: -
abundance: -
j_gene: TRBJ2-5
CDR3nt: TGTGCCAGCAGCTTTCCGAGCGGAGCCGTGGAGACCCAGTACTTC
CDR3aa: CASSFPSGAVETQYF

v_gene: TRBV30
d_gene: TRBD1
abundance: -
j_gene: TRBJ1-4
CDR3nt: TGTGCCTGGAGTGCCGGGACAGGTGAAAAAAATGAAAAACTGTTTTTT
CDR3aa: CAWSAGTGEKNEKLFF

v_gene: TRBV7-9
d_gene: -
abundance: -
j_gene: TRBJ2-7
CDR3nt: TGTGCCAGCAGCTTAGCGTGGACAGAGAATCACCTCTCCTACGAGCAGTACTTC
CDR3aa: CASSLAWTENHLSYEQYF

v_gene: TRBV11-2
d_gene: TRBD1
abundance: -
j_gene: TRBJ2-7
CDR3nt: TGTGCCAGCAGCTTGGGACAGGGGGCCTCCTACGAGCAGTACTTC
CDR3aa: CASSLGQGASYEQYF

v_gene: TRBV2
d_gene: -
abundance: -
j_gene: TRBJ2-1
CDR3nt: TGTGCCAGCAGTGAAGCATACAGGGAACGTGAGCAGTTCTTC
CDR3aa: CASSEAYREREQFF

v_gene: TRBV10-3
d_gene: TRBD1
abundance: -
j_gene: TRBJ2-1
CDR3nt: TGTGCCATCAGCCAGGGGGCCATGGATGAGCAGTTCTTC
CDR3aa: CAISQGAMDEQFF

v_gene: TRBV9
d_gene: TRBD1
abundance: -
j_gene: TRBJ1-4
CDR3nt: TGTGCCAGCAGCGCCCGACAGGGGCCGAATGAAAAACTGTTTTTT
CDR3aa: CASSARQGPNEKLFF

v_gene: TRBV5-6
d_gene: -
abundance: -
j_gene: TRBJ1-1
CDR3nt: TGTGCCAGCAGCCTGGGGACTCCTCCTCGCACTGAAGCTTTCTTT
CDR3aa: CASSLGTPPRTEAFF

v_gene: TRBV6-1
d_gene: -
abundance: -
j_gene: TRBJ2-1
CDR3nt: TGTGCCAGCAGGGAGCAAGGCAATGAGCAGTTCTTC
CDR3aa: CASREQGNEQFF

v_gene: TRBV5-4
d_gene: TRBD1
abundance: few
j_gene: TRBJ1-2
CDR3nt: TGTGCCAGCAGCATAGACAGGGCCTATGGCTACACCTTC
CDR3aa: CASSIDRAYGYTF

v_gene: TRBV28
d_gene: TRBD2
abundance: -
j_gene: TRBJ2-3
CDR3nt: TGTGCCAGCACGCTAGCGGGAGCCACAGATACGCAGTATTTT
CDR3aa: CASTLAGATDTQYF

v_gene: TRBV6-1
d_gene: TRBD1
abundance: -
j_gene: TRBJ2-1
CDR3nt: TGTGCCAGCAGTGCGAACAGGGGTCGGAATGAGCAGTTCTTC
CDR3aa: CASSANRGRNEQFF

v_gene: TRBV29-1
d_gene: TRBD2
abundance: -
j_gene: TRBJ2-3
CDR3nt: TGCAGCGTTGATGGGGCGGGGGGACCCACAGATACGCAGTATTTT
CDR3aa: CSVDGAGGPTDTQYF

v_gene: TRBV27
d_gene: -
abundance: -
j_gene: TRBJ2-7
CDR3nt: TGTGCCAGCAGTTTACCTGGGGAGAAGGGCTACGAGCAGTACTTC
CDR3aa: CASSLPGEKGYEQYF

v_gene: TRBV5-6
d_gene: TRBD2
abundance: -
j_gene: TRBJ2-1
CDR3nt: TGTGCCAGCAGCTTGGGTAGGGTAGCGGGAACCAATGAGCAGTTCTTC
CDR3aa: CASSLGRVAGTNEQFF

v_gene: TRBV7-9
d_gene: -
abundance: -
j_gene: TRBJ1-2
CDR3nt: TGTGCCAGCAGCTTAGGTCCAGGGCACTATGGCTACACCTTC
CDR3aa: CASSLGPGHYGYTF

v_gene: TRBV19
d_gene: TRBD1
abundance: once
j_gene: TRBJ1-1
CDR3nt: TGTGCCAGTACCCTACAGGGGGCGGGCACTGAAGCTTTCTTT
CDR3aa: CASTLQGAGTEAFF

v_gene: TRBV5-5
d_gene: TRBD2
abundance: -
j_gene: TRBJ2-7
CDR3nt: TGTGCCAGCAGCTCGACTAGCGGGAGCTCCTACGAGCAGTACTTC
CDR3aa: CASSSTSGSSYEQYF

v_gene: TRBV14
d_gene: -
abundance: once
j_gene: TRBJ2-7
CDR3nt: TGTGCCAGCAGCCAAGATCTACGGGGCGAGCAGTACTTC
CDR3aa: CASSQDLRGEQYF

v_gene: TRBV2
d_gene: TRBD1
abundance: -
j_gene: TRBJ2-2
CDR3nt: TGTGCCAGCACCATCGACAGGGGTTTGGGCACCGGGGAGCTGTTTTTT
CDR3aa: CASTIDRGLGTGELFF

v_gene: TRBV29-1
d_gene: -
abundance: -
j_gene: TRBJ1-1
CDR3nt: TGCAGCGTTGTGTTATTGGGCCTGACGGAAGAAGCTTTCTTT
CDR3aa: CSVVLLGLTEEAFF

v_gene: TRBV27
d_gene: -
abundance: few
j_gene: TRBJ1-1
CDR3nt: TGTGCCAGCAGCTTAGCATCGGGGATAGCTTTCTTT
CDR3aa: CASSLASGIAFF

v_gene: TRBV27
d_gene: TRBD1
abundance: once
j_gene: TRBJ1-2
CDR3nt: TGTGCCAGCAGTTTGGAGAGGGTACCTAAGACAGGGGGCGTAAACTATGGCTACACCTTC
CDR3aa: CASSLERVPKTGGVNYGYTF

v_gene: TRBV7-3
d_gene: -
abundance: -
j_gene: TRBJ1-1
CDR3nt: TGTGCCAGCAGCCAACCCGCGGGGGAAGCTTTCTTT
CDR3aa: CASSQPAGEAFF

v_gene: TRBV29-1
d_gene: -
abundance: -
j_gene: TRBJ1-2
CDR3nt: TGCAGCGTTGAAGACCCCGCCGGGTTACCTAACTATGGCTACACCTTC
CDR3aa: CSVEDPAGLPNYGYTF

v_gene: TRBV9
d_gene: -
abundance: once
j_gene: TRBJ1-1
CDR3nt: TGTGCCAGCACCCCCCTTCCGAGTGAGGGAACTGAAGCTTTCTTT
CDR3aa: CASTPLPSEGTEAFF

v_gene: TRBV27
d_gene: -
abundance: -
j_gene: TRBJ1-1
CDR3nt: TGTGCCAGCAGTTTATCTAGGGGGAACACTGAAGCTTTCTTT
CDR3aa: CASSLSRGNTEAFF

v_gene: TRBV5-1
d_gene: TRBD2
abundance: once
j_gene: TRBJ2-7
CDR3nt: TGCGCCAGCAGCCCTGGGGCTAGCGGGGGGTCCTACGAGCAGTACTTC
CDR3aa: CASSPGASGGSYEQYF

v_gene: TRBV5-4
d_gene: -
abundance: -
j_gene: TRBJ2-7
CDR3nt: TGTGCCAGCAGCTTAGCAGGGGGGTCCTACGAGCAGTACTTC
CDR3aa: CASSLAGGSYEQYF

v_gene: TRBV5-1
d_gene: TRBD2
abundance: -
j_gene: TRBJ2-3
CDR3nt: TGCGCCAGCAGCTTGGCGAAGACTAGCGGGGGGACAGATACGCAGTATTTT
CDR3aa: CASSLAKTSGGTDTQYF

v_gene: TRBV27
d_gene: TRBD1
abundance: few
j_gene: TRBJ1-2
CDR3nt: TGTGCCAGCAGTTTCAGCAAGACAAGGACAGGGACTCCCGGCTACACCTTC
CDR3aa: CASSFSKTRTGTPGYTF

v_gene: TRBV30
d_gene: TRBD1
abundance: few
j_gene: TRBJ2-1
CDR3nt: TGTGCCTGGAGCGACACAGGGGGCGTCCACAATGAGCAGTTCTTC
CDR3aa: CAWSDTGGVHNEQFF

v_gene: TRBV27
d_gene: TRBD2
abundance: -
j_gene: TRBJ2-1
CDR3nt: TGTGCCAGCAGGCCCCGGACTAGCGGGGAGTACAATGAGCAGTTCTTC
CDR3aa: CASRPRTSGEYNEQFF

v_gene: TRBV7-9
d_gene: -
abundance: -
j_gene: TRBJ2-7
CDR3nt: TGTGCCAGCAGTCCCCAGTCCTACGAGCAGTACTTC
CDR3aa: CASSPQSYEQYF

v_gene: TRBV28
d_gene: -
abundance: -
j_gene: TRBJ1-2
CDR3nt: TGTGCCAGCAGTTCTCAGGCCCTTTCCTATGGCTACACCTTC
CDR3aa: CASSSQALSYGYTF

v_gene: TRBV11-2
d_gene: TRBD2
abundance: -
j_gene: TRBJ2-1
CDR3nt: TGTGCCAGCAGCCCCCAAGTAGCTAGCGGGAACAATGAGCAGTTCTTC
CDR3aa: CASSPQVASGNNEQFF

v_gene: TRBV2
d_gene: TRBD2
abundance: -
j_gene: TRBJ2-1
CDR3nt: TGTGCCACCGTAGGGGAGGGAGGGGTTTACAATGAGCAGTTCTTC
CDR3aa: CATVGEGGVYNEQFF